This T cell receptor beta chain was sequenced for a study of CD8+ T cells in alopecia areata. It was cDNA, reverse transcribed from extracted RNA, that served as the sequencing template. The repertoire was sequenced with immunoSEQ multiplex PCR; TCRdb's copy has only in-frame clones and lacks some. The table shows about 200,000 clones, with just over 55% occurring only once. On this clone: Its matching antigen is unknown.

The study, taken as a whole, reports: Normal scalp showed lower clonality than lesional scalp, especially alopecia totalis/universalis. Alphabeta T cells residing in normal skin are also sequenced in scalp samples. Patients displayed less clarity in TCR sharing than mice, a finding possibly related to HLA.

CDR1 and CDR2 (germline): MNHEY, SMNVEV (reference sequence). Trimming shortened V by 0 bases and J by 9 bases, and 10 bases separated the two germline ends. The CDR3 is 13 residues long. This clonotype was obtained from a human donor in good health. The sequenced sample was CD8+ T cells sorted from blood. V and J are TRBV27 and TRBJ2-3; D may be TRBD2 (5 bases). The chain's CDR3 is CASSLSNPGTQYF. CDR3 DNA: TGTGCCAGCAGTTTATCGAACCCGGGGACGCAGTATTTT.